This TCR beta chain was observed in a study of blood T cell repertoires in COVID-19. Repertoires were generated with immunoSEQ multiplex PCR, while TCRdb's copy carries only in-frame clones and drops some. The data contain 200,000 to 250,000 clones, approximately 90% of them seen just once; the ten biggest clones take up over 1.5%. Participants were aged about 18 to 90 years, lived in under 30 US areas, and enrolled virtually. Per germline, CDR1 MNHEY and CDR2 SVGEGT. Trimming at V came to 6 bases and at J to 0 bases, leaving 10 bases not matched to a gene. The CDR3 consists of 18 residues. The sequence was collected from a man aged 40-50 years who had recovered from COVID-19. The sample taken for sequencing was PBMCs or T cells enriched from blood (not recorded which). This chain joins TRBV6-2 or TRBV6-3 and TRBJ1-6; TRBD1 matches 8 bases. As DNA, the CDR3 is TGTGCCAGCAGGTACCGGGACAGGCGGAGCTCCTATAATTCACCCCTCCACTTT. Amino acid sequence: CASRYRDRRSSYNSPLHF.